This TCR beta chain was obtained from a study of blood T cell repertoires in COVID-19 (TCRdb year 2020). Turning to the overall study: Collaborator samples came from the United States, Italy and Spain and covered acute and convalescent phases of COVID-19. The prospective study material was composed of cDNA or gDNA derived from T cells, B-cell-depleted T cells, or PBMCs. The dataset comprised deeply sampled blood TCRbeta repertoires from subjects exposed to, actively infected with, or recovered from COVID-19. The repertoires were released in a freely available public database meant as a resource for research on the immune response to SARS-CoV-2. Samples were obtained from the ongoing ImmuneRACE study (first 160 participants) and from 1,254 subjects provided by 6 global collaborators. A de-identified subject ID, COVID-19 status, age in years and sex were almost always included in the sample metadata. Where available, HLA class I and class II types were obtained from metadata supplied by the sample provider rather than from assay-based typing. Results and caveats for the whole study, not just this receptor: How much clinical and demographic metadata was included differed by source and by participant, and the metadata was provided uncurated.

Concerning this clone itself: Its target antigen remains unknown. Per-base qualities were not stored, and no clone one base away is much larger.

Participants in the prospective study were aged about 18 to 95 years, lived in 20 to 30 United States geographic areas, and enrolled through a virtual design. In the prospective study, cohorts were assigned on the basis of participant-reported clinical history obtained from a screening survey and a study questionnaire. For ImmuneRACE Cohort 3, a participant was defined as recovered based on two consecutive negative NP/OP PCR tests, clearance by a healthcare professional, or resolution of symptoms. Mobile phlebotomists in the prospective study collected whole blood, serum and a nasopharyngeal or oropharyngeal swab from every participant. Over an approximately 2-month period, participants in the prospective study had the option of providing additional blood draws and questionnaires. Before DNA extraction, blood samples from the prospective study were shipped at room temperature or frozen. Relative to germline, V is 1 base shorter and J is 0 bases shorter, with 13 bases between their ends. The CDR3 measures 17 amino acids from cysteine to phenylalanine. Of the read, only the CDR3 DNA is kept; its 51 bases are in frame from base 1. CDR1 and CDR2 were assigned from the germline V gene as KGHSH and LQKENI.

TCRbeta CDR3 regions were amplified from genomic DNA using the immunoSEQ Assay, a bias-controlled multiplex PCR. From the authors' description of their analysis: Within the assay, amplification of reference gene primers was used to estimate how many nucleated cells each sample contained. To quantify the absolute abundance of each unique TCRbeta CDR3 rearrangement, sequence reads were collapsed and filtered. Productive Simpson clonality was computed per sample as the square root of Simpson's diversity index over productive rearrangements. The source is immuneACCESS, and TCRdb retained only in-frame sequences with V and J called. Part of the clones is not carried over; for the studies checked, unresolved V genes explain less than half of this, and the remainder is unexplained. Clone size and the V and J calls come from that table; the DNA yielded D and trimming. For this sample there are some 290,000 clones; roughly nine tenths appear just once. Roughly a tenth of the sample rests with the top ten.

The sample consisted of PBMCs or T cells enriched from blood (not recorded which). The sequence links TRBV18 to TRBJ1-3; no D gene call is confident. This clonotype was obtained from a woman aged 25 to 45 who had recovered from COVID-19. The DNA sequence is TGTGCCAGCTCACCACGGAGGGTCTGGGACTCTGGAAACACCATATATTTT. This translates into CASSPRRVWDSGNTIYF.